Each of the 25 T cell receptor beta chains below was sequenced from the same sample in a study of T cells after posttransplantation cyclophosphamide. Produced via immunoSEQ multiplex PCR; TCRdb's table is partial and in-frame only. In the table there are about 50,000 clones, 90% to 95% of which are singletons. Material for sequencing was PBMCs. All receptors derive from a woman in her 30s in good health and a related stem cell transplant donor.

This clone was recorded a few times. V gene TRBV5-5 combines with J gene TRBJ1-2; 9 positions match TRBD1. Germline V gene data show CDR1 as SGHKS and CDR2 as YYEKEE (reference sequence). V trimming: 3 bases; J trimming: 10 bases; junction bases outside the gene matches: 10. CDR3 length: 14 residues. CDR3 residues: CASSSTGTGPIYTF. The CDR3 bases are TGTGCCAGCAGCTCTACCGGGACAGGGCCTATCTACACCTTC.

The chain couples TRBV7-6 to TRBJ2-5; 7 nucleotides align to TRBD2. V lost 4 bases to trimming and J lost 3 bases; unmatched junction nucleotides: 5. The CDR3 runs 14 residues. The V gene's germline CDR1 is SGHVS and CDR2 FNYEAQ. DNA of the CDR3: TGTGCCAGCAGCTCCTGGGCGGGGGAAGAGACCCAGTACTTC. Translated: CASSSWAGEETQYF.

The CDR3 sequence is CASSEAQGWNTEAFF. For the CDR3, the DNA is TGTGCCAGCAGTGAAGCGCAGGGGTGGAACACTGAAGCTTTCTTT. The chain is built from TRBV6-1 and TRBJ1-1, with TRBD1 as a possible D gene (6 bases). Trimming shortened V by 0 bases and J by 1 base, and 9 bases separated the two germline ends. The germline CDR1 and CDR2 sequences are MNHNS and SASEGT. The CDR3 covers 15 residues.

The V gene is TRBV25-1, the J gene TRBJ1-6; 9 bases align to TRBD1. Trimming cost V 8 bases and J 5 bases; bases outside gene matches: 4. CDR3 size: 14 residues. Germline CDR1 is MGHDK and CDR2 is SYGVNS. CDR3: CASGWDRDNSPLHF. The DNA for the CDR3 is TGTGCCAGCGGTTGGGACAGGGATAATTCACCCCTCCACTTT.

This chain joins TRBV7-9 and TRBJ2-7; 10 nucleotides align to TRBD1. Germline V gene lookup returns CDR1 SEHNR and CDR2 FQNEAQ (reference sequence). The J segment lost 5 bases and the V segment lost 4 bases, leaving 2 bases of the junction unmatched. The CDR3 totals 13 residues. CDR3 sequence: CASSSTGGHEQYF. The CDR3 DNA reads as TGTGCCAGCAGCTCGACAGGGGGCCACGAGCAGTACTTC. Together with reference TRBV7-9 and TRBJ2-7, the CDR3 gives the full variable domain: DTGVSQNPRHKITKRGQNVTFRCDPISEHNRLYWYRQTLGQGPEFLTYFQNEAQLEKSRLLSDRFSAERPKGSFSTLEIQRTEQGDSAMYLCASSSTGGHEQYFGPGTRLTVT.

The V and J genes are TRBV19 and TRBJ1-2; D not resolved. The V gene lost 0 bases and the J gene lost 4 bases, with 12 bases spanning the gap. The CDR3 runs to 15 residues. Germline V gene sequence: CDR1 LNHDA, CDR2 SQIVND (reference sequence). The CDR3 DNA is TGTGCCAGTAGTATAGATGGCGGGCCGGGCTATGGCTACACCTTC. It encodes CASSIDGGPGYGYTF.

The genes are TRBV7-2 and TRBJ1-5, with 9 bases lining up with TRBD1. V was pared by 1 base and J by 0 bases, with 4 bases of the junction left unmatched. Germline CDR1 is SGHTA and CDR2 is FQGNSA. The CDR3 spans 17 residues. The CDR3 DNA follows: TGTGCCAGCAGCTTAGTTACAGGGGGCGATAGCAATCAGCCCCAGCATTTT. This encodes CASSLVTGGDSNQPQHF.

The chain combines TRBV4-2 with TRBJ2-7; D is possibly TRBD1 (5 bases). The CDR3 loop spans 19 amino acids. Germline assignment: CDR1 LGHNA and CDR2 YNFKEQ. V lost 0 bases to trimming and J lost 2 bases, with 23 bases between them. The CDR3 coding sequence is TGTGCCAGCAGCCAAGATCAATGGGGCGAATCACCCGGAACCTACGAGCAGTACTTC. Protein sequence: CASSQDQWGESPGTYEQYF.

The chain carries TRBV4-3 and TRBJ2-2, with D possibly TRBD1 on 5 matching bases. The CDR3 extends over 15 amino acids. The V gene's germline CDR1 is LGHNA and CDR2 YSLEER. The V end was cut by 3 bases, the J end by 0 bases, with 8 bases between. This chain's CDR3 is CASSQLTANTGELFF. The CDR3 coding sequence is TGCGCCAGCAGCCAGCTGACAGCGAACACCGGGGAGCTGTTTTTT.

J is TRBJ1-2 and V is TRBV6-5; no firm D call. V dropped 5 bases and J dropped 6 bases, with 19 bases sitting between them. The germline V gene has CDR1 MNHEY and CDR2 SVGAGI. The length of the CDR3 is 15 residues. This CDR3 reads CASSKATPRSDGYTF. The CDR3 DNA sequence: TGTGCCAGCAGTAAGGCGACTCCCCGGTCCGATGGCTACACCTTC.

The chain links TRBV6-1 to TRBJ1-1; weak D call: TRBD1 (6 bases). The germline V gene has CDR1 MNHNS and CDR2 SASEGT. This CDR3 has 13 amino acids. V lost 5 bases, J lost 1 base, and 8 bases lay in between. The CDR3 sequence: CASSNRENTEAFF. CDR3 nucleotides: TGTGCCAGCAGTAACAGGGAGAACACTGAAGCTTTCTTT.

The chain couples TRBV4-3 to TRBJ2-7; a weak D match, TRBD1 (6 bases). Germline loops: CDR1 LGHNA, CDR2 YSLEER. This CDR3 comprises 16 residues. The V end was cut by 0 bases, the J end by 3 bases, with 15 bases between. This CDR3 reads CASSQDPQGGFYEQYF. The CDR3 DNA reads TGCGCCAGCAGCCAAGATCCACAAGGGGGATTCTACGAGCAGTACTTC.

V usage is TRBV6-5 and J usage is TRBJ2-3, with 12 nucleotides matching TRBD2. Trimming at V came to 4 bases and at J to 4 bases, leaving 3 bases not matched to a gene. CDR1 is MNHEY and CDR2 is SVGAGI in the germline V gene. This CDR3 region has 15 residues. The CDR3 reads CASSWTSGVPDTQYF. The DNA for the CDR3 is TGTGCCAGCAGTTGGACTAGCGGGGTGCCAGATACGCAGTATTTT.

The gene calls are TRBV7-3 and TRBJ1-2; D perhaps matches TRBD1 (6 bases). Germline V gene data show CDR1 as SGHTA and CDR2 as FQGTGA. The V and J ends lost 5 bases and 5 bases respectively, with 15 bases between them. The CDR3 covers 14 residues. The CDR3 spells CASSPTDRPYGYTF. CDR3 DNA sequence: TGTGCCAGCAGCCCAACCGACAGGCCGTATGGCTACACCTTC. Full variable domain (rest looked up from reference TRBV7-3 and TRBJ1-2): GAGVSQTPSNKVTEKGKYVELRCDPISGHTALYWYRQSLGQGPEFLIYFQGTGAADDSGLPNDRFFAVRPEGSVSTLKIQRTERGDSAVYLCASSPTDRPYGYTFGSGTRLTVV.

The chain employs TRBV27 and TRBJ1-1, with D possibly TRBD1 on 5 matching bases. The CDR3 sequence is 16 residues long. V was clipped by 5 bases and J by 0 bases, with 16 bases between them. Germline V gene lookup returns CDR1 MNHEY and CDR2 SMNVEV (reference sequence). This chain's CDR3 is CASSLLQTAMNTEAFF. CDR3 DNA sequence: TGTGCCAGCAGTCTCCTTCAGACAGCAATGAACACTGAAGCTTTCTTT.

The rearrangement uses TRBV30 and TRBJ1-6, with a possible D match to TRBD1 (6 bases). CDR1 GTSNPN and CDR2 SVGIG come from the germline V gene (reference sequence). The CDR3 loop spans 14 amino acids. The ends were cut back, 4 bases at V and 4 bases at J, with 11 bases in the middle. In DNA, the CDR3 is TGTGCCTGGAAACAGGGACTATATAATTCACCCCTCCACTTT. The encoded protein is CAWKQGLYNSPLHF. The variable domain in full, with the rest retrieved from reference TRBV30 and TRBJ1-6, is SQTIHQWPATLVQPVGSPLSLECTVEGTSNPNLYWYRQAAGRGLQLLFYSVGIGQISSEVPQNLSASRPQDRQFILSSKKLLLSDSGFYLCAWKQGLYNSPLHFGNGTRLTVT.

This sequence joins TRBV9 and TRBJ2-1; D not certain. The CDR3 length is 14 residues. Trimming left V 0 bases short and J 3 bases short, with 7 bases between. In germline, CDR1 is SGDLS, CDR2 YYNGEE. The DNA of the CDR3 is TGTGCCAGCAGCGTAGAGCGTAACTACAATGAGCAGTTCTTC. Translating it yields CASSVERNYNEQFF. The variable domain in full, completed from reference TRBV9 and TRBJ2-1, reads DSGVTQTPKHLITATGQRVTLRCSPRSGDLSVYWYQQSLDQGLQFLIQYYNGEERAKGNILERFSAQQFPDLHSELNLSSLELGDSALYFCASSVERNYNEQFFGPGTRLTVL.

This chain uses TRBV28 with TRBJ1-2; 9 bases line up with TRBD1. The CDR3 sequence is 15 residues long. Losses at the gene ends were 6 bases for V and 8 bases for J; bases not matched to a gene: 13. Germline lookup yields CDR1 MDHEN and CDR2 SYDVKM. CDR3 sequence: CASSLPIDRGTGYTF. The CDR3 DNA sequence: TGTGCCAGCAGCCTACCGATTGACAGGGGGACCGGCTACACCTTC.

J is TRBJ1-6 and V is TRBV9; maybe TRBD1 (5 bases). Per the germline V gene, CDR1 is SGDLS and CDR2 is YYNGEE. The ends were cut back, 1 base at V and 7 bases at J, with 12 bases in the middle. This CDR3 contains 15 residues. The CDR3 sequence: CASSVTQGNNSPLHF. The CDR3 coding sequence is TGTGCCAGCAGCGTAACCCAGGGCAACAATTCACCCCTCCACTTT.

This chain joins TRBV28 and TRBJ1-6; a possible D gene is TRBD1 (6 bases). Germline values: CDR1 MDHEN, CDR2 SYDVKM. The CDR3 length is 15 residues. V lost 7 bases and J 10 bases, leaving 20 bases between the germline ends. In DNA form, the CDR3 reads TGTGCCAGCAAGAAACACAGGGTTGTTGGATCACCCCTCCACTTT. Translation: CASKKHRVVGSPLHF.

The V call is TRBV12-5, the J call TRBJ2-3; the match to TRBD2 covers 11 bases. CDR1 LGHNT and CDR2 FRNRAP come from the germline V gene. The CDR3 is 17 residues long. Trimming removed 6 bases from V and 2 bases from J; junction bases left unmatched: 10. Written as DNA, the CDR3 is TGTGCTAGTGGACCCCGACGACTAGCGGGGTTCACAGATACGCAGTATTTT. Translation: CASGPRRLAGFTDTQYF.

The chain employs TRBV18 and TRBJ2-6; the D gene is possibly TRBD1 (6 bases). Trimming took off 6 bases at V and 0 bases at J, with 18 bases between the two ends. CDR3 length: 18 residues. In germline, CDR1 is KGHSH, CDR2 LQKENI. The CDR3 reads CASSRTGTLSSGANVLTF. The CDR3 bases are TGTGCCAGCTCCCGGACCGGGACACTCAGCTCTGGGGCCAACGTCCTGACTTTC.

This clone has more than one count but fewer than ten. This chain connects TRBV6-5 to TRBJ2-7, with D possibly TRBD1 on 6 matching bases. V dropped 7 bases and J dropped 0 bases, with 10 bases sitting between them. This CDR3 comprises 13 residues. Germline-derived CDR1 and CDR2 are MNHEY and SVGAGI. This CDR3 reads CASKVGGSYEQYF. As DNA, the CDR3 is TGTGCCAGCAAGGTAGGGGGCTCCTACGAGCAGTACTTC.

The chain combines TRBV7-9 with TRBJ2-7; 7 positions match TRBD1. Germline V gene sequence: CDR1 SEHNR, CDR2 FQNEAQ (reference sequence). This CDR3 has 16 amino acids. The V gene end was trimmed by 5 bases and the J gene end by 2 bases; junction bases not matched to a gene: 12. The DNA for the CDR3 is TGTGCCAGCAGCCCCCACAACAGGGGCCGACCCTACGAGCAGTACTTC. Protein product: CASSPHNRGRPYEQYF.

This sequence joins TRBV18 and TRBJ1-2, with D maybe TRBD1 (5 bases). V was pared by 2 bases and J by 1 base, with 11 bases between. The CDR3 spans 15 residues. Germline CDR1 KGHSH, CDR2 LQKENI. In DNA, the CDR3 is TGTGCCAGCTCACCAGGGGCAAACCTTAACTATGGCTACACCTTC. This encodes CASSPGANLNYGYTF.